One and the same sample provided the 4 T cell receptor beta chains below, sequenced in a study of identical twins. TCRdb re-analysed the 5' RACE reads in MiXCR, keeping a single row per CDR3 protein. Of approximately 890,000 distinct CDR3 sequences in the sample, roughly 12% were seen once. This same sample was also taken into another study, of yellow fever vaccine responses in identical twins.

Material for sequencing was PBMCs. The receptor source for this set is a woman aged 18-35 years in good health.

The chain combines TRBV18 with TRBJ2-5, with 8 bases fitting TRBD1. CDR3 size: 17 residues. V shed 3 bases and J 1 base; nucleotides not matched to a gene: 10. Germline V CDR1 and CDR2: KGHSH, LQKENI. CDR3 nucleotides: TGTGCCAGCTCACCGACGGTATACGGGACAGGCCAAGAGACCCAGTACTTC. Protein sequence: CASSPTVYGTGQETQYF.

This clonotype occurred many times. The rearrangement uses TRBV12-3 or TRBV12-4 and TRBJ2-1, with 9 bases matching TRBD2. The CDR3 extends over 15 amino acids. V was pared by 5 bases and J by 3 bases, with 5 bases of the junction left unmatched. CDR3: CASSQASGVYNEQFF. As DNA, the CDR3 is TGTGCCAGCAGTCAGGCTAGCGGGGTCTACAATGAGCAGTTCTTC.

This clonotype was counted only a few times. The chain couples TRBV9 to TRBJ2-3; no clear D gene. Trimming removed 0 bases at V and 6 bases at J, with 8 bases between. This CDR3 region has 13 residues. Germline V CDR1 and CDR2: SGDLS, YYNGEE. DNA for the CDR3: TGTGCCAGCAGCGTAGAGATTTCTGATACGCAGTATTTT. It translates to CASSVEISDTQYF.

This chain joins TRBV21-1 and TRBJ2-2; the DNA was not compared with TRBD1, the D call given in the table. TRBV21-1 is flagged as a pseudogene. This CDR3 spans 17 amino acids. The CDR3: CASSKKGDRGRGGELFF. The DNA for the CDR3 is TGTGCCAGCAGCAAAAAGGGAGACAGGGGGCGAGGCGGGGAGCTGTTTTTT.